This passage covers 26 T cell receptor beta chains from one sample sequenced in a study of blood T cell repertoires in COVID-19. Measured with immunoSEQ multiplex PCR; TCRdb has only the in-frame clones, and not every one. The profile covers a few hundred thousand clones, with roughly 88% appearing a single time and roughly a tenth taken by the ten largest. The sequencing sample was made of peripheral blood. The receptors stem from a woman in her seventies with COVID-19, enrolled during active disease.

V and J are TRBV5-1 and TRBJ1-5; 7 positions match TRBD1. CDR1 and CDR2 (germline): SGHRS, YFSETQ. V shed 0 bases, J shed 7 bases, and the junction held 7 bases outside the gene matches. The CDR3 is 15 residues long. CDR3 coding DNA: TGCGCCAGCAGCTTGGGGACAGGATTGTCACAGCCCCAGCATTTT. Amino acids: CASSLGTGLSQPQHF.

The chain has TRBV7-9 and TRBJ1-6; D not certain. CDR3 length: 14 amino acids. Trimming took off 7 bases at V and 7 bases at J, with 14 bases between the two ends. Per germline, CDR1 SEHNR and CDR2 FQNEAQ (reference sequence). The CDR3 reads CASTTEQLNSPLHF. The CDR3 DNA reads as TGTGCCAGCACCACGGAGCAACTCAATTCACCCCTCCACTTT.

The V call is TRBV5-1, the J call TRBJ2-7; D is perhaps TRBD1 (6 bases). Germline V CDR1 and CDR2: SGHRS, YFSETQ. V shed 0 bases and J shed 2 bases, with 12 bases lying between them. The CDR3 totals 15 residues. The DNA of the CDR3 is TGCGCCAGCAGCTTGGGGACAGCCTTAGCCTACGAGCAGTACTTC. This sequence encodes CASSLGTALAYEQYF.

Points on this clone: Other DNA variants within this sample encode the same CDR3. This chain links TRBV3-1 (or the pseudogene TRBV3-2) with TRBJ1-2; no clear D gene. The germline V gene encodes CDR1 LGHDT and CDR2 YNNKEL (reference sequence). The CDR3 covers 15 residues. V shed 0 bases and J shed 0 bases, with 8 bases lying between them. CDR3 nucleotides: TGTGCCAGCAGCCAAGACTCGGGATCTAACTATGGCTACACCTTC. Its translation: CASSQDSGSNYGYTF.

The chain joins TRBV11-2 to TRBJ2-3, with TRBD2 matching 10 bases. The ends lost 2 bases at V and 0 bases at J; junction bases unmatched: 11. Germline assignment: CDR1 SGHAT and CDR2 FQNNGV. This CDR3 has 19 amino acids. The CDR3 loop reads CASSLRASGSQLSTDTQYF. The DNA for the CDR3 is TGTGCCAGCAGCTTAAGGGCTAGCGGGAGTCAACTCAGCACAGATACGCAGTATTTT. Combining the CDR3 with reference TRBV11-2 and TRBJ2-3 gives the whole variable domain EAGVAQSPRYKIIEKRQSVAFWCNPISGHATLYWYQQILGQGPKLLIQFQNNGVVDDSQLPKDRFSAERLKGVDSTLKIQPAKLEDSAVYLCASSLRASGSQLSTDTQYFGPGTRLTVL.

The chain has TRBV28 and TRBJ1-2, with 8 bases matching TRBD1. CDR3 length: 15 residues. The germline gives CDR1 MDHEN, CDR2 SYDVKM. The V segment lost 4 bases and the J segment 3 bases; nucleotides outside the gene matches: 7. CDR3 loop: CASSSPTTGDYGYTF. As DNA, the CDR3 is TGTGCCAGCAGTTCCCCCACGACAGGGGACTATGGCTACACCTTC.

The chain combines TRBV15 with TRBJ2-2, with TRBD2 as a possible D gene (5 bases). Germline V gene lookup returns CDR1 LNHNV and CDR2 YYDKDF (reference sequence). Trimming removed 1 base at V and 6 bases at J, with 9 bases between. This CDR3 region has 14 residues. As DNA, the CDR3 is TGTGCCACCAGCAGAGTGAGGGAGTCCGGGGAGCTGTTTTTT. Translation gives CATSRVRESGELFF. Looking up the rest from reference TRBV15 and TRBJ2-2 gives the full variable domain: DAMVIQNPRYQVTQFGKPVTLSCSQTLNHNVMYWYQQKSSQAPKLLFHYYDKDFNNEADTPDNFQSRRPNTSFCFLDIRSPGLGDTAMYLCATSRVRESGELFFGEGSRLTVL.

CDR3 nucleotide sequence: TGTGCTAGTGGTGACCACCTCGGCGGTACATCTAATTCACCCCTCCACTTT. Amino acid sequence: CASGDHLGGTSNSPLHF. The chain employs TRBV12-5 and TRBJ1-6; D is unresolved. The length of the CDR3 is 17 residues. V lost 5 bases to trimming and J lost 6 bases, with 20 bases between them. CDR1 is LGHNT and CDR2 is FRNRAP in the germline V gene.

The chain has TRBV7-3 and TRBJ1-1, with a possible D match to TRBD1 (6 bases). Deletions cut 5 bases from V and 3 bases from J, with 13 bases between. CDR3 size: 14 residues. Germline V gene lookup returns CDR1 SGHTA and CDR2 FQGTGA. Here the CDR3 reads CASSLMGADTEAFF. As DNA, the CDR3 is TGTGCCAGCAGCCTTATGGGGGCTGACACTGAAGCTTTCTTT.

V and J are TRBV2 and TRBJ1-3; D possibly corresponds to TRBD1 (6 bases). Between the trimmed V and J ends, which lost 8 bases and 0 bases, there was a span of 20 bases. CDR1 and CDR2 from the germline V gene are SNHLY and FYNNEI. The CDR3 spans 17 residues. The CDR3 sequence is CASSRTERLSSGNTIYF. DNA of the CDR3: TGTGCCAGCTCAAGGACAGAGCGCCTAAGCTCTGGAAACACCATATATTTT.

This sequence joins TRBV4-3 and TRBJ1-3; D ambiguous. This CDR3 has 13 amino acids. CDR1 LGHNA and CDR2 YSLEER come from the germline V gene. V was shortened by 0 bases and J by 9 bases, with 9 bases between the two germline ends. CDR3 in DNA: TGCGCCAGCAGCCAAGACCAAGCGGGCACCATATATTTT. As protein: CASSQDQAGTIYF.

The CDR3 DNA sequence: TGTGCCAGCAGCTTGGCCCTCGGGGGACAGGGTAACTATGGCTACACCTTC. This codes for CASSLALGGQGNYGYTF. The chain links TRBV5-4 to TRBJ1-2; TRBD1 agrees at 9 bases. The CDR3 is 17 amino acids. The germline V gene has CDR1 SGHNT and CDR2 YYREEE (reference sequence). Unmatched junction bases numbered 7, after V lost 0 bases and J lost 1 base.

The rearrangement uses TRBV9 and TRBJ1-4; D is ambiguous. The V and J ends lost 0 bases and 1 base respectively, with 10 bases between them. This CDR3 comprises 16 residues. From germline, CDR1 is SGDLS and CDR2 YYNGEE. CDR3: CASSVGYGITNEKLFF. DNA for the CDR3: TGTGCCAGCAGCGTAGGCTACGGTATAACTAATGAAAAACTGTTTTTT.

The chain combines TRBV5-1 with TRBJ1-6; TRBD1 matches 7 bases. In germline, CDR1 is SGHRS, CDR2 YFSETQ. Trimming took 2 bases from V and 9 from J; bases not matched to a gene: 5. The CDR3 is 14 amino acids. The CDR3 bases are TGCGCCAGCAGCTTTGACAGGGTTTCTTCACCCCTCCACTTT. This translates into CASSFDRVSSPLHF.

In DNA, the CDR3 is TGTGCCAGTAGTGGCCGGGGTCAGGATGAAAAACTGTTTTTT. As protein: CASSGRGQDEKLFF. The chain has TRBV19 and TRBJ1-4; D uncertain. Germline V gene lookup returns CDR1 LNHDA and CDR2 SQIVND (reference sequence). There are 14 residues in the CDR3. V lost 5 bases to trimming and J lost 6 bases, with 13 bases between them.

The rearrangement joins TRBV7-3 to TRBJ2-3, with 9 bases lining up with TRBD1. Germline CDR1 reads SGHTA; CDR2 reads FQGTGA. The V gene end was trimmed by 5 bases and the J gene end by 1 base; junction bases not matched to a gene: 4. CDR3 size: 15 residues. The DNA for the CDR3 is TGTGCCAGCAGCCCACAGGGGGCCCGCACAGATACGCAGTATTTT. Protein product: CASSPQGARTDTQYF.

J is TRBJ2-2 and V is TRBV24-1; 8 bases fit TRBD1. The V gene's germline CDR1 is KGHDR and CDR2 SFDVKD. V lost 4 bases to trimming and J lost 6 bases; unmatched junction nucleotides: 9. The CDR3 has 16 residues. CDR3 sequence reads: CATSDPGQGGAGELFF. CDR3 in DNA: TGTGCCACCAGTGACCCCGGACAGGGCGGTGCCGGGGAGCTGTTTTTT.

V and J are TRBV20-1 and TRBJ2-5; no clear D. This CDR3 is built from 11 residues. V shed 6 bases and J shed 2 bases, with 7 bases lying between them. The germline V gene has CDR1 DFQATT and CDR2 SNEGSKA (reference sequence). For the CDR3, the DNA is TGCAGTGCCTACAGACAAGAGACCCAGTACTTC. It is translated as CSAYRQETQYF.

The chain links TRBV18 to TRBJ2-7; D perhaps matches TRBD1 (5 bases). CDR1 is KGHSH, CDR2 LQKENI, per germline. The CDR3 has 15 residues. Trimming left V 9 bases short and J 5 bases short, with 23 bases between. The CDR3 DNA reads as TGTGCCAGTACCAAGACGGTGCAGGGAACTGACGAGCAGTACTTC. It encodes CASTKTVQGTDEQYF.

The V and J genes are TRBV7-2 and TRBJ2-1; 10 bases map to TRBD2. The V gene end was trimmed by 5 bases and the J gene end by 7 bases; junction bases not matched to a gene: 8. Germline CDR1 SGHTA, CDR2 FQGNSA. This CDR3 has 15 residues. CDR3 protein: CASSPRGSGGNEQFF. The CDR3 bases are TGTGCCAGCAGCCCGCGGGGTAGCGGGGGGAATGAGCAGTTCTTC.

The rearrangement uses TRBV27 and TRBJ2-1, with D unresolved. Between the trimmed V and J ends, which lost 8 bases and 5 bases, there was a span of 16 bases. The CDR3 runs to 14 residues. Per germline, CDR1 MNHEY and CDR2 SMNVEV (reference sequence). The CDR3 loop is CASGHFGDNNEQFF. The CDR3 nucleotides are TGTGCCAGCGGCCACTTTGGCGACAACAATGAGCAGTTCTTC.

The J gene is TRBJ1-2, the V gene TRBV19, with 8 positions matching TRBD1. This CDR3 contains 16 residues. V shed 5 bases and J 8 bases; nucleotides not matched to a gene: 16. Germline V gene sequence: CDR1 LNHDA, CDR2 SQIVND (reference sequence). As DNA, the CDR3 is TGTGCCAGTAGTCCACGTTTAAGGACAGGGTTAGGAGGCTACACCTTC. The encoded protein is CASSPRLRTGLGGYTF.

The J gene is TRBJ2-3, the V gene TRBV6-5; D gene uncertain. Germline CDR1 reads MNHEY; CDR2 reads SVGAGI. Trimming took 3 bases from V and 5 from J, leaving 6 bases between them. The CDR3 covers 12 residues. In nucleotides, the CDR3 is TGTGCCAGCAGTTATAACAGAGATACGCAGTATTTT. Its protein is CASSYNRDTQYF.

The chain joins TRBV3-1 (or the pseudogene TRBV3-2) to TRBJ2-3, with no clear D. This CDR3 comprises 15 residues. The V gene's germline CDR1 is LGHDT and CDR2 YNNKEL (reference sequence). Trimming left V 1 base short and J 2 bases short, with 10 bases between. The CDR3 region has the DNA TGTGCCAGCAGCCAAGGGCCCGTAACCACAGATACGCAGTATTTT. It specifies CASSQGPVTTDTQYF.

The chain combines TRBV15 with TRBJ1-2; D is perhaps TRBD1 (6 bases). Between the trimmed V and J ends, which lost 2 bases and 4 bases, there was a span of 11 bases. The length of the CDR3 is 14 residues. Germline V gene data show CDR1 as LNHNV and CDR2 as YYDKDF (reference sequence). The CDR3 loop is CATSRPQGSYGYTF. In DNA, the CDR3 is TGTGCCACCAGCAGACCACAGGGCAGCTATGGCTACACCTTC. Supplemented by reference TRBV15 and TRBJ1-2, the full variable domain reads DAMVIQNPRYQVTQFGKPVTLSCSQTLNHNVMYWYQQKSSQAPKLLFHYYDKDFNNEADTPDNFQSRRPNTSFCFLDIRSPGLGDTAMYLCATSRPQGSYGYTFGSGTRLTVV.

The chain has TRBV4-2 and TRBJ1-6; the D gene is possibly TRBD1 (5 bases). This CDR3 is 18 amino acids long. V was trimmed by 0 bases and J by 6 bases, leaving 18 bases between them. The germline CDR1 and CDR2 sequences are LGHNA and YNFKEQ. This CDR3 reads CASSQDRVPARVNSPLHF. CDR3 bases: TGTGCCAGCAGCCAAGATAGGGTTCCCGCCAGGGTTAATTCACCCCTCCACTTT.